The 4 T cell receptor beta chains in this list originate from one sample, sequenced in a study of a mutant IDH1 vaccine in newly diagnosed glioma. Noted time point: week 23, last vaccination. Topical imiquimod was applied with each vaccine dose, which held 300 ug of mutant IDH1 20-mer peptide. Assay used: immunoSEQ multiplex PCR; TCRdb lists only in-frame clones, some missing. The sample carries tens of thousands of clones, 80% to 85% recorded once. These receptors' targets are unknown. The sequences come from PBMCs, collected from a glioma patient whose treatment included an IDH1 peptide vaccine. These receptors were taken from a woman aged 40 to 55 with glioma. Some clones in this sample may be carry-over from other donors' samples.

The V gene is TRBV7-9, the J gene TRBJ2-7; a weak D match, TRBD1 (5 bases). CDR1 and CDR2 (germline): SEHNR, FQNEAQ (reference sequence). The CDR3 has 16 amino acids. V was trimmed by 5 bases and J by 5 bases, leaving 22 bases between them. CDR3 sequence (DNA): TGTGCCAGCAGCCAGAAGGTGTGGCAGGGCTTCGACGAGCAGTACTTC. Translated: CASSQKVWQGFDEQYF.

The chain employs TRBV10-3 and TRBJ2-3, with D possibly TRBD1 on 5 matching bases. Trimming shortened V by 5 bases and J by 4 bases, and 16 bases separated the two germline ends. The length of the CDR3 is 15 residues. CDR1 and CDR2 (germline): ENHRY, SYGVKD. The CDR3 bases are TGTGCCATCAGTCCAGGGCAAGGTGGTGCAGATACGCAGTATTTT. Protein: CAISPGQGGADTQYF.

This sequence joins TRBV27 and TRBJ2-7; a possible D gene is TRBD1 (7 bases). There are 14 residues in the CDR3. Trimming removed 5 bases from V and 4 bases from J, with 15 bases in between. Per germline, CDR1 MNHEY and CDR2 SMNVEV (reference sequence). In nucleotides, the CDR3 is TGTGCCAGCAGTCTGTTGTCAGGGGGGTACGAGCAGTACTTC. Its translation: CASSLLSGGYEQYF.

The chain recombines TRBV5-1 with TRBJ2-7; 9 bases are shared with TRBD1. Unmatched junction bases numbered 4, after V lost 5 bases and J lost 4 bases. CDR3 length: 13 amino acids. Germline V gene sequence: CDR1 SGHRS, CDR2 YFSETQ. This CDR3 is CASRLDRGYEQYF. CDR3 DNA sequence: TGCGCCAGCAGACTGGACAGGGGTTACGAGCAGTACTTC.